The 19 T cell receptor beta chains below come from one sample, sequenced in a study of blood T cell repertoires in COVID-19. Sequencing used immunoSEQ multiplex PCR; TCRdb keeps in-frame clones, though not all of them. The data contain 150,000 or so clones, 85% to 90% of them singletons. The sample taken for sequencing was peripheral blood. The receptors originated from a woman between 40 and 50 years old with acute or convalescent COVID-19.

The V call is TRBV20-1, the J call TRBJ1-4; 9 bases agree with TRBD1. The CDR3 covers 17 residues. J gave up 0 bases and V 3 bases, and 8 bases lay outside the gene matches. Per germline, CDR1 DFQATT and CDR2 SNEGSKA (reference sequence). CDR3 in amino acids: CSASKGQGFATNEKLFF. CDR3 nucleotide sequence: TGCAGTGCTAGTAAGGGACAGGGATTTGCAACTAATGAAAAACTGTTTTTT.

This clone was counted between two and nine times. The V and J genes are TRBV5-8 and TRBJ1-5, with 8 bases aligning to TRBD1. Germline-derived CDR1 and CDR2 are SGHTS and YDEGEE. With 1 base clipped from V and 6 bases from J, the junction kept 6 bases outside the gene matches. This CDR3 comprises 15 residues. CDR3 region: CASSLIGQGGQPQHF. The DNA for the CDR3 is TGTGCCAGCAGCTTGATTGGACAGGGTGGTCAGCCCCAGCATTTT.

The sample holds a few counts of this clone. The V and J genes are TRBV21-1 and TRBJ2-7; whether TRBD1, the table's D call, matches the DNA was not checked. TRBV21-1 is given as a pseudogene. There are 14 residues in the CDR3. CDR3 sequence (DNA): TGTGCCAGCAGCCGATCGACAGGGGACTACGAGCAGTACTTC. Its translation is CASSRSTGDYEQYF.

This chain connects TRBV5-4 to TRBJ1-4; TRBD1 matches at 8 bases. This CDR3 is 15 amino acids long. Germline V gene sequence: CDR1 SGHNT, CDR2 YYREEE (reference sequence). The V and J ends lost 2 bases and 8 bases, in that order; junction bases with no gene match: 8. As DNA, the CDR3 is TGTGCCAGCAGCTTTTCCTGGACAGGGACGGAAAAACTGTTTTTT. Translating it yields CASSFSWTGTEKLFF.

CDR3 nucleotides: TGTGCCAGCAGTTTTGACGGGCGGGGGAGGAACATTCAGTACTTC. The encoded protein is CASSFDGRGRNIQYF. The chain combines TRBV7-2 with TRBJ2-4, with TRBD2 matching over 7 bases. The V and J ends lost 6 bases and 7 bases, in that order; junction bases with no gene match: 12. This CDR3 spans 15 amino acids. CDR1 and CDR2 (germline): SGHTA, FQGNSA. Based on the CDR3 plus reference TRBV7-2 and TRBJ2-4, the full variable domain is GAGVSQSPSNKVTEKGKDVELRCDPISGHTALYWYRQSLGQGLEFLIYFQGNSAPDKSGLPSDRFSAERTGGSVSTLTIQRTQQEDSAVYLCASSFDGRGRNIQYFGAGTRLSVL.

This clone came up once. J is TRBJ2-1 and V is TRBV28; 9 positions match TRBD1. The CDR3 is 13 amino acids. Germline V CDR1 and CDR2: MDHEN, SYDVKM. V dropped 7 bases and J dropped 7; count of bases not matched to a gene: 5. The chain's CDR3 is CASMDRGRNEQFF. DNA for the CDR3: TGTGCCAGCATGGACAGGGGAAGGAATGAGCAGTTCTTC.

The chain carries TRBV10-3 and TRBJ2-7, with 9 positions matching TRBD1. Germline values: CDR1 ENHRY, CDR2 SYGVKD. The J segment lost 7 bases and the V segment lost 6 bases, leaving 7 bases of the junction unmatched. The CDR3 has 13 residues. In DNA form, the CDR3 reads TGTGCCATCAGGCCGGGACAGGGAGGTGAGCAGTACTTC. Protein: CAIRPGQGGEQYF.

J is TRBJ2-2 and V is TRBV19; TRBD1 matches 8 bases. CDR1 is LNHDA and CDR2 is SQIVND in the germline V gene (reference sequence). The CDR3 is made up of 14 amino acids. The trim removed 9 bases at V and 7 bases at J, leaving 10 bases unmatched. DNA for the CDR3: TGTGCCAGCTCCCAGACAGGGGATGGCGGGGAGCTGTTTTTT. Protein: CASSQTGDGGELFF.

This clone was seen a single time. The chain carries TRBV15 and TRBJ1-5, with 9 bases matching TRBD1. The germline gives CDR1 LNHNV, CDR2 YYDKDF (reference sequence). CDR3 length: 15 residues. With 3 bases clipped from V and 0 bases from J, the junction kept 0 bases outside the gene matches. The CDR3 spells CATSRDRGSNQPQHF. The CDR3 coding sequence is TGTGCCACCAGCAGGGACAGGGGTAGCAATCAGCCCCAGCATTTT.

This clone was recorded a few times. This chain connects TRBV12-3 or TRBV12-4 to TRBJ1-2, with no clear D. This CDR3 spans 13 amino acids. V was trimmed by 5 bases and J by 4 bases, leaving 11 bases between them. The CDR3 bases are TGTGCCAGCAGTCAACAGCCAACCTATGGCTACACCTTC. Translating gives CASSQQPTYGYTF.

The CDR3 DNA is TGTGCCAGCGCCACAGGGGGCGGCAATGAAGCTTTCTTT. Translating gives CASATGGGNEAFF. The chain uses TRBV27 and TRBJ1-1; 9 bases align to TRBD1. This CDR3 contains 13 residues. CDR1 is MNHEY and CDR2 is SMNVEV in the germline V gene (reference sequence). The V gene end was trimmed by 8 bases and the J gene end by 7 bases; junction bases not matched to a gene: 8.

This chain uses TRBV6-5 with TRBJ2-2; 10 positions match TRBD1. Germline CDR1 is MNHEY and CDR2 is SVGAGI. The CDR3 runs to 14 residues. The junction had 3 bases not matched to a gene; V was cut back by 6 bases and J by 5 bases. CDR3 nucleotides: TGTGCCAGCAGGGGGACAGGGGTTACCGGGGAGCTGTTTTTT. It translates to CASRGTGVTGELFF.

As DNA, the CDR3 is TGTGCCAGCAGTGAGCTCGGACAGGGAGTTAACTATGGCTACACCTTC. It encodes CASSELGQGVNYGYTF. The rearrangement uses TRBV2 and TRBJ1-2, with 8 bases aligning to TRBD1. J lost 1 base, V lost 3 bases, and 7 bases had no gene match. The CDR3 sequence is 16 residues long. Germline assignment: CDR1 SNHLY and CDR2 FYNNEI.

Ten or more counts support this clone. Different DNA sequences within this sample yield the same CDR3. V and J are TRBV7-9 and TRBJ1-1; D gene unclear. CDR1 and CDR2 (germline): SEHNR, FQNEAQ (reference sequence). V lost 1 base and J 0 bases, leaving 3 bases between the germline ends. The CDR3 loop spans 13 amino acids. The CDR3 DNA follows: TGTGCCAGCAGCTTAGACATGAACACTGAAGCTTTCTTT. It encodes CASSLDMNTEAFF. Filled out from reference TRBV7-9 and TRBJ1-1, the complete variable domain reads DTGVSQNPRHKITKRGQNVTFRCDPISEHNRLYWYRQTLGQGPEFLTYFQNEAQLEKSRLLSDRFSAERPKGSFSTLEIQRTEQGDSAMYLCASSLDMNTEAFFGQGTRLTVV.

The gene calls are TRBV20-1 and TRBJ1-6; 10 bases are shared with TRBD1. The ends lost 3 bases at V and 6 bases at J; junction bases unmatched: 5. Germline V lookup: CDR1 DFQATT, CDR2 SNEGSKA (reference sequence). This CDR3 has 15 amino acids. The CDR3 here is CSASAGTGVNSPLHF. As DNA, the CDR3 is TGCAGTGCTAGTGCCGGGACAGGGGTTAATTCACCCCTCCACTTT.

The gene calls are TRBV30 and TRBJ1-4; the match to TRBD1 covers 7 bases. Germline CDR1 reads GTSNPN; CDR2 reads SVGIG (reference sequence). Trimming at V came to 3 bases and at J to 10 bases, leaving 8 bases not matched to a gene. The CDR3 is made up of 13 amino acids. CDR3 protein: CAWSGQAVGKLFF. CDR3 nucleotides: TGTGCCTGGAGCGGACAGGCTGTTGGAAAACTGTTTTTT.

The CDR3 protein is CASRHNYEQYF. As DNA, the CDR3 is TGTGCCAGCAGACACAACTACGAGCAGTACTTC. The rearrangement links TRBV6-5 to TRBJ2-7; D gene uncertain. V lost 6 bases to trimming and J lost 3 bases, with 6 bases between them. Germline CDR1 is MNHEY and CDR2 is SVGAGI. The CDR3 runs to 11 residues.

V gene TRBV7-2 combines with J gene TRBJ2-7, with TRBD2 identical over 10 bases. The junction had 8 bases not matched to a gene; V was cut back by 5 bases and J by 1 base. This CDR3 comprises 16 residues. From germline, CDR1 is SGHTA and CDR2 FQGNSA. As DNA, the CDR3 is TGTGCCAGCAGCCAATATTTGACTAGCGGGTCCTACGAGCAGTACTTC. It specifies CASSQYLTSGSYEQYF.

The gene calls are TRBV9 and TRBJ2-7; 11 positions agree with TRBD2. The CDR3 covers 14 residues. V was clipped by 3 bases and J by 5 bases; unmatched bases: 4. Germline CDR1 and CDR2: SGDLS and YYNGEE. The CDR3 coding sequence is TGTGCCAGCAGCGCGGGGACTAGCGGTGACGAGCAGTACTTC. Translated, it gives CASSAGTSGDEQYF.